This T cell receptor (beta chain) is from a study of vaccination effects on CD4 cells after COVID-19. The study, taken as a whole, reports: Relatively few convalescent patients took part in the study, which had no early post-infection timepoints. Clonal contraction was marked in infection- and vaccine-induced clones late after vaccination.

Data came from immunoSEQ multiplex PCR; TCRdb stores just in-frame clones and leaves some out. The sample lists over 25,000 clones, about 80% seen once, with approximately 29% in the top ten. Within the ViraFEST assay, antigen-specific CD4+ T cells underwent expansion with viral peptide pools prior to sequencing. CD4+ T cells were isolated after around 10 days of culture. Recipients of the vaccine had no prior SARS-CoV-2 infection and negative nucleocapsid antibodies. Cultivation was performed at 1.5 million to 2.5 million PBMC per well with around 9.3 IU/ml IL-2 and around 10 ug/ml peptides added. A half-medium replacement with IL-2 medium was carried out on days 3 and 7. Germline assignment: CDR1 SQVTM and CDR2 ANQGSEA. The V end lost 4 bases, the J end lost 0 bases, and 3 bases lay between the germline ends. CDR3 length: 11 amino acids. Turning to this clone: The target antigen is unknown.

The chain couples TRBV29-1 to TRBJ1-1, with no clear D. The source material was CD4+ T cells from PBMCs cultured with SARS-CoV-2 spike peptides, sampled before COVID-19 vaccination. The source of this sequence is a human donor who received a COVID-19 vaccine. CDR3 loop: CSVVLNTEAFF. The DNA for the CDR3 is TGCAGCGTTGTGCTGAACACTGAAGCTTTCTTT.